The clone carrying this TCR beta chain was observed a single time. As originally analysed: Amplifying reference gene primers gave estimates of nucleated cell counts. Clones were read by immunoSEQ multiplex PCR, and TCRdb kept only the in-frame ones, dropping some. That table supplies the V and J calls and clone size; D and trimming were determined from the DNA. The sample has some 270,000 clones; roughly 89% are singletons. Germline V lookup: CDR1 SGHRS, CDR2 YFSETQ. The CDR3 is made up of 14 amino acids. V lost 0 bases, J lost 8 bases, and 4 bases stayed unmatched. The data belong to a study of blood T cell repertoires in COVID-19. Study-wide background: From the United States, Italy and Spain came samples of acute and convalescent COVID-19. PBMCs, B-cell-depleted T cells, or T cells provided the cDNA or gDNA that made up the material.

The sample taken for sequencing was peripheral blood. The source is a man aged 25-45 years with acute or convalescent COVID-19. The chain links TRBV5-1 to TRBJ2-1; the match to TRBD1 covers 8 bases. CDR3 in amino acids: CASSLDGQGYEQFF. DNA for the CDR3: TGCGCCAGCAGCTTGGATGGACAGGGTTATGAGCAGTTCTTC.